This T cell receptor (beta chain) was identified in a study of blood T cell repertoires in COVID-19 (dated by TCRdb to between 2020 and 2021). Broadly, across the study: The collaborator samples originated in the United States, Italy and Spain and spanned the acute and convalescent phases of COVID-19. A de-identified subject ID, COVID-19 status, age in years and sex were almost always included in the sample metadata. Where available, HLA class I and class II types were taken from metadata supplied by the sample provider and were not determined by assay-based typing. The repertoires were released in a freely available public database intended as a resource for research on the immune response to SARS-CoV-2. The prospective study material was composed of cDNA or gDNA derived from T cells, B-cell-depleted T cells, or PBMCs. Subjects who had been exposed to COVID-19, were actively infected with it, or had recovered from it provided the deeply sampled blood TCRbeta repertoires that made up the dataset. Samples were obtained from the ongoing ImmuneRACE study (first 160 participants) and from about 1,300 subjects provided by 6 global collaborators. What the research found in general, with its limitations: How much clinical and demographic metadata was included differed by source and by participant, and the metadata was provided uncurated.

Each collaborating institution followed its own protocols to collect whole blood in K2EDTA tubes. Collaborator samples were shipped for TCRbeta analysis as frozen whole blood, isolated PBMCs, or DNA extracted from either sample type. As for this clone: Its specific antigen is unknown. No per-base quality is available; no much larger clone lies one base away.

TCRbeta CDR3 regions were amplified from genomic DNA using the immunoSEQ Assay, a bias-controlled multiplex PCR. Processing in the source paper ran as follows. The number of nucleated cells in each sample was estimated by amplification of reference gene primers within the assay. To quantify the absolute abundance of each unique TCRbeta CDR3 rearrangement, sequence reads were collapsed and filtered. For each sample, productive Simpson clonality was calculated as the square root of Simpson's diversity index across productive rearrangements. Here the immuneACCESS table is served through TCRdb, limited to in-frame sequences with V and J called. Missing clones are a known gap in these copies; in checked studies unresolved V genes cover under half, and the rest lacks a known reason. That table supplies the V and J calls and clone size; D and trimming were determined from the DNA. Across this sample there are roughly 250,000 clones, with 84% seen only once. The ten largest make up around 7.8% of the sample.

The germline V gene sets CDR1 to SGHDT and CDR2 to YYEEEE. Deletion took 0 bases off V and 7 bases off J, with a span of 16 bases between the germline ends. The CDR3 covers 16 residues, taking in both the cysteine and the phenylalanine. This entry keeps only the CDR3 DNA: 48 bases, framed from base 1. Sequencing was carried out using peripheral blood. The clonotype comes from a human donor in a cohort sampled during active COVID-19. The sequence links TRBV5-6 to TRBJ2-2; confidence is insufficient to name the D gene. The DNA sequence is TGTGCCAGCAGCTTGGCCAGTCCCTTGTATAACGGGGAGCTGTTTTTT. Translated, this is CASSLASPLYNGELFF.